Each of the 6 T cell receptor beta chains below was sequenced from the same sample in a study of shared clonotypes between healthy human individuals (dated by TCRdb to about 2020). Library method: the immunoSEQ multiplex PCR assay. In TCRdb, the immuneACCESS table is reduced to in-frame sequences with V and J assigned. These tables do not hold every clone; where another copy was compared, an unresolved V gene accounts for under half, and the others remain unexplained. The sample includes fewer than 3 million clones, with less than 95% observed a single time. The leading ten clones occupy about 0.41% of the sample. The sample was naive CD4+ T cells from PBMCs. The cell subset or site label, read with the paper, signifies: CD45RA+ positively selected. These receptors all stem from a man aged 18-30 years in good health. Some clones in this sample may be carry-over from other donors' samples.

V is TRBV28 and J is TRBJ2-6; the D call may be TRBD1 or TRBD2 (5 bases each). V was shortened by 4 bases and J by 1 base, with 14 bases between the two germline ends. Germline V gives CDR1 MDHEN, CDR2 SYDVKM. The CDR3 sequence is 17 residues long. DNA of the CDR3: TGTGCCAGCAGTTACCGGGACGGTGTATCTGGGGCCAACGTCCTGACTTTC. The encoded protein is CASSYRDGVSGANVLTF.

This rearrangement joins TRBV23-1 to TRBJ1-2; a weak D match, TRBD1 (5 bases). TRBV23-1 is an open reading frame, and its role is uncertain. The CDR3 loop spans 15 amino acids. V was clipped by 3 bases and J by 8 bases, with 19 bases between them. In nucleotides, the CDR3 is TGCGCCAGCAGTCAGTCGACAGTCCCCCCGGGAGGCTACACCTTC. Its protein is CASSQSTVPPGGYTF.

This chain joins TRBV28 and TRBJ1-5, with unresolved D. The CDR3 is 12 amino acids. The germline CDR1 and CDR2 sequences are MDHEN and SYDVKM. V was trimmed by 1 base and J by 15 bases, leaving 13 bases between them. The CDR3 region is CASSLSPPFRHF. In nucleotides, the CDR3 is TGTGCCAGCAGTTTATCTCCCCCCTTTAGGCATTTT.

This clone has just one count. This chain uses TRBV4-1 with TRBJ2-7; D is perhaps TRBD1 or TRBD2 (6 bases each). Germline CDR1 reads MGHRA; CDR2 reads YSYEKL. This CDR3 has 14 amino acids. V was shortened by 0 bases and J by 7 bases, with 13 bases between the two germline ends. The chain's CDR3 is CASSQDSRRGEQYF. The CDR3, as DNA: TGCGCCAGCAGCCAAGATTCCAGGAGGGGGGAGCAGTACTTC.

In this sample, this clone turned up a few times. This sample also contains other DNA sequences that code for the same CDR3. The chain couples TRBV30 to TRBJ1-5; D is perhaps TRBD1 (6 bases). V dropped 0 bases and J dropped 7 bases, with 10 bases sitting between them. The CDR3 runs to 13 residues. Germline loops: CDR1 GTSNPN, CDR2 SVGIG (reference sequence). The CDR3 sequence: CAWSVLGGQPQHF. Here the CDR3 DNA reads TGTGCCTGGAGTGTACTAGGGGGACAGCCCCAGCATTTT.

To note about this clone: The junction departs from the called germline gene at one end, perhaps through a read error. The chain links TRBV5-1 to TRBJ2-7; D perhaps matches TRBD2 (6 bases). The CDR3 totals 12 residues. Germline assignment: CDR1 SGHRS and CDR2 YFSETQ. The CDR3 spells CASGELDGSWNF. The CDR3 bases are TGCGCCAGCGGCGAATTGGACGGGAGTTGGAACTTC.